The 18 T cell receptor beta chains below come from one sample, sequenced in a study of regulatory T cells in long-lasting Graves disease. To make TCR beta libraries, researchers used iRepertoire HTBI primers and Arm-PCR of CDR3 regions. Each CDR3 protein is one row after TCRdb ran MiXCR on the multiplex PCR reads. Found here are more than 400,000 distinct CDR3 sequences, 15% to 20% of them singletons; the top ten hold about 12%. Time point specified: newly diagnosed GD, antithyroid drugs for less than 3 months. Extracted PBMC RNA gave rise to the TCR library. These same data were also listed under a study on T cells in Graves' hyperthyroidism and ophthalmopathy.

The specimen was peripheral blood mononuclear cells (PBMCs), collected at new diagnosis, from a patient treated with antithyroid drugs. These receptors were collected from a man aged 35 to 55 with Graves disease.

This clonotype came up many times. The chain uses TRBV12-3 or TRBV12-4 and TRBJ1-6; D possibly corresponds to TRBD1 (5 bases). The CDR3 consists of 16 residues. V was shortened by 5 bases and J by 9 bases, with 20 bases between the two germline ends. The CDR3 is CASSGQGVMRVSPLHF. CDR3 bases: TGTGCCAGCAGTGGGCAGGGAGTAATGAGGGTTTCACCCCTCCACTTT.

This clonotype has a count of ten or more. Mismatch with germline at one junction end may stem from a read error. In DNA form, the CDR3 reads TGCAGTGCTAGAGTCGGACAGGGGGCTACAGGTACGCAGTATTTT. Translation gives CSARVGQGATGTQYF. V usage is TRBV20-1 and J usage is TRBJ2-3, with 11 bases matching TRBD1. The germline CDR1 and CDR2 sequences are DFQATT and SNEGSKA (reference sequence). This CDR3 is 15 amino acids long.

This clonotype has ten or more counts. The CDR3 protein is CASSLGSTYEQYF. CDR3 DNA: TGTGCCAGCAGCCTTGGGTCGACCTACGAGCAGTACTTC. This chain joins TRBV11-3 and TRBJ2-7; D uncertain. The CDR3 contains 13 residues. V lost 5 bases and J 2 bases, leaving 10 bases between the germline ends. Germline lookup yields CDR1 SGHNT and CDR2 YENEEA. Supplemented by reference TRBV11-3 and TRBJ2-7, the full variable domain reads EAGVVQSPRYKIIEKKQPVAFWCNPISGHNTLYWYLQNLGQGPELLIRYENEEAVDDSQLPKDRFSAERLKGVDSTLKIQPAELGDSAVYLCASSLGSTYEQYFGPGTRLTVT.

This clonotype was picked up many times. This chain joins TRBV11-2 and TRBJ2-1; D might be TRBD2 (7 bases). V gave up 10 bases and J gave up 2 bases, with 18 bases separating them. CDR1 is SGHAT and CDR2 is FQNNGV in the germline V gene. This CDR3 is 15 amino acids long. The CDR3 nucleotides are TGTGCCACCACAGGGACGGCGGGGGCCTACAATGAGCAGTTCTTC. It encodes CATTGTAGAYNEQFF. The whole variable domain, remainder taken from reference TRBV11-2 and TRBJ2-1, is EAGVAQSPRYKIIEKRQSVAFWCNPISGHATLYWYQQILGQGPKLLIQFQNNGVVDDSQLPKDRFSAERLKGVDSTLKIQPAKLEDSAVYLCATTGTAGAYNEQFFGPGTRLTVL.

The chain combines TRBV5-1 with TRBJ2-1, with D possibly TRBD1 on 6 matching bases. Germline assignment: CDR1 SGHRS and CDR2 YFSETQ. The V gene lost 3 bases and the J gene lost 4 bases, with 11 bases spanning the gap. The CDR3 has 14 amino acids. This chain's CDR3 is CASSSPDSYNEQFF. CDR3 nucleotide sequence: TGCGCCAGCAGCTCCCCGGACAGTTACAATGAGCAGTTCTTC.

This clonotype has a count of ten or more. The genes are TRBV20-1 and TRBJ2-5; perhaps TRBD2 as D (6 bases). The V and J ends lost 2 bases and 1 base respectively, with 14 bases between them. The CDR3 spans 15 residues. Germline CDR1 DFQATT, CDR2 SNEGSKA (reference sequence). The DNA for the CDR3 is TGCAGTGCTAGACCGAATCTAGCGCCCCAAGAGACCCAGTACTTC. It specifies CSARPNLAPQETQYF.

This clonotype came up many times. The V call is TRBV20-1, the J call TRBJ2-1, with 14 bases fitting TRBD2. Germline V gene data show CDR1 as DFQATT and CDR2 as SNEGSKA (reference sequence). Trimming at V came to 4 bases and at J to 10 bases, leaving 6 bases not matched to a gene. This CDR3 comprises 14 residues. CDR3 DNA: TGCAGTGCTACTGGACTAGCGGGAGGTTTGGAGCAGTTCTTC. Translated: CSATGLAGGLEQFF.

In its sample, this clonotype was seen a few times. The chain employs TRBV15 and TRBJ1-6; D is unresolved. There are 14 residues in the CDR3. Germline values: CDR1 LNHNV, CDR2 YYDKDF (reference sequence). Between the trimmed V and J ends, which lost 5 bases and 7 bases, there was a span of 12 bases. CDR3 DNA sequence: TGTGCCACCAGCTTCCGGGCCATCAATTCACCCCTCCACTTT. It codes for CATSFRAINSPLHF.

This clonotype was found many times. The chain combines TRBV20-1 with TRBJ2-1; TRBD2 matches at 7 bases. The CDR3 loop spans 11 amino acids. Looked up from germline, CDR1 is DFQATT and CDR2 is SNEGSKA (reference sequence). CDR3 residues: CTSGPYNEQFF. In DNA, the CDR3 is TGCACTAGCGGTCCCTACAATGAGCAGTTCTTC.

About this clonotype: A far larger clone is off by one base, so a read error is likely. The rearrangement uses TRBV20-1 and TRBJ2-7, with 7 nucleotides matching TRBD2. V shed 0 bases, J shed 7 bases, and the junction held 15 bases outside the gene matches. The CDR3 loop spans 16 amino acids. CDR1 DFQATT and CDR2 SNEGSKA come from the germline V gene (reference sequence). Here the CDR3 DNA reads TGCAGTGCTAGAGATTGGAGCGGGCGGGACTACAATGAGCAGTACTTC. Protein product: CSARDWSGRDYNEQYF.

This clonotype has just a few counts. The chain links TRBV29-1 to TRBJ1-2; 7 bases map to TRBD1. The V gene end was trimmed by 6 bases and the J gene end by 4 bases; junction bases not matched to a gene: 2. The CDR3 has 11 amino acids. Germline-derived CDR1 and CDR2 are SQVTM and ANQGSEA. The CDR3 sequence is CSVGTVYGYTF. CDR3 in DNA: TGCAGCGTAGGGACAGTCTATGGCTACACCTTC.

The table lists this clonotype with a few counts. One base away lies a much larger clone, so this may be a sequencing read error. The rearrangement links TRBV6-1 to TRBJ2-7; 8 positions match TRBD2. CDR1 MNHNS and CDR2 SASEGT come from the germline V gene. This CDR3 region has 13 residues. Unmatched junction bases numbered 4, after V lost 7 bases and J lost 2 bases. The CDR3 DNA reads TGTGCCAGCACGAGGCGGGGGGCCTACGAGCAGTACTTC. Its translation is CASTRRGAYEQYF.

A few counts support this clonotype. V is TRBV12-5 and J is TRBJ2-1; 12 positions match TRBD2. The V and J ends lost 6 bases and 4 bases, in that order; junction bases with no gene match: 7. This CDR3 is built from 16 residues. CDR1 LGHNT and CDR2 FRNRAP come from the germline V gene. This CDR3 reads CASGYPTSGSYNEQFF. In DNA, the CDR3 is TGTGCTAGTGGCTACCCGACTAGCGGGAGTTACAATGAGCAGTTCTTC.

The J gene is TRBJ1-1, the V gene TRBV6-5; perhaps TRBD1 as D (5 bases). Germline CDR1 and CDR2: MNHEY and SVGAGI. The CDR3 runs 15 residues. V dropped 2 bases and J dropped 5 bases, with 15 bases sitting between them. CDR3 amino acids: CASSYGAGLETEAFF. For the CDR3, the DNA is TGTGCCAGCAGTTACGGGGCAGGATTAGAGACTGAAGCTTTCTTT.

The table lists this clonotype with many counts. V is TRBV28 and J is TRBJ2-3; 15 bases match TRBD2. Germline-derived CDR1 and CDR2 are MDHEN and SYDVKM. The CDR3 has 15 residues. V was pared by 8 bases and J by 5 bases, with 5 bases of the junction left unmatched. CDR3 region: CASGTSGRRKDTQYF. CDR3 in DNA: TGTGCCAGCGGGACTAGCGGGAGGCGAAAAGATACGCAGTATTTT.

This clonotype was seen a handful of times. J is TRBJ1-3 and V is TRBV5-1, with D possibly matching TRBD1 (5 bases). Between the trimmed V and J ends, which lost 0 bases and 4 bases, there was a span of 14 bases. The CDR3 consists of 16 residues. In germline, CDR1 is SGHRS, CDR2 YFSETQ. The DNA of the CDR3 is TGCGCCAGCAGCTTGGGGTCCGGAGGGGTCGGAAACACCATATATTTT. Translated: CASSLGSGGVGNTIYF.

The table lists this clonotype with many counts. V and J are TRBV2 and TRBJ2-1; perhaps D is TRBD1 or TRBD2 (6 bases each). Deletions cut 7 bases from V and 6 bases from J, with 7 bases between. This CDR3 contains 11 residues. The germline gives CDR1 SNHLY, CDR2 FYNNEI. The CDR3 spells CASTGANEQFF. The CDR3 region has the DNA TGTGCCAGCACGGGGGCCAATGAGCAGTTCTTC.

This clonotype was seen repeatedly, ten times or more. The chain joins TRBV11-2 to TRBJ1-1; D perhaps matches TRBD1 (5 bases). V lost 5 bases and J lost 4, with 20 bases in between. CDR1 and CDR2 (germline): SGHAT, FQNNGV. There are 16 residues in the CDR3. CDR3 loop: CASSPLNFGARTEAFF. CDR3 DNA: TGTGCCAGCAGCCCCCTGAATTTCGGGGCGCGCACTGAAGCTTTCTTT.